This T cell receptor beta chain is drawn from a study of T cell responses to AZD1222 COVID-19 vaccine. The CDR3 is 15 residues long. Germline V gene sequence: CDR1 MDHEN, CDR2 SYDVKM. Germline trimming cut 3 bases from V and 4 bases from J; bases unmatched to any gene: 6. Sequencing was performed with immunoSEQ multiplex PCR; in TCRdb, only in-frame clones are kept and a portion is missing. The table includes 95,000 to 150,000 clones, roughly 89% detected once. The rearrangement joins TRBV28 to TRBJ1-2; 9 bases fit TRBD1. The sequencing here drew on peripheral blood, taken on day 0 of AZD1222 vaccination. The sequence derives from an adult in good health. The CDR3 coding sequence is TGTGCCAGCAGTTTCCTAACAGGGGGCTTCTATGGCTACACCTTC. It yields the protein CASSFLTGGFYGYTF.